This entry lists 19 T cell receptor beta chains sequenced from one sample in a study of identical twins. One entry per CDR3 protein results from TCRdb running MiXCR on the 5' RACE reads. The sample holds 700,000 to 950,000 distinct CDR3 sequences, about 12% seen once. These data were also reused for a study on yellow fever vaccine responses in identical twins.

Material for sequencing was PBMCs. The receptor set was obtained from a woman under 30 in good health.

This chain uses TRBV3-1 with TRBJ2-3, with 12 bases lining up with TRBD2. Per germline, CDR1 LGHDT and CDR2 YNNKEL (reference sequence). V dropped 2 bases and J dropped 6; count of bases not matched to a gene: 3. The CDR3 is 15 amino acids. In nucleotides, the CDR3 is TGTGCCAGCAGCCAACCACTAGCGGGAGGTGATACGCAGTATTTT. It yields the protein CASSQPLAGGDTQYF.

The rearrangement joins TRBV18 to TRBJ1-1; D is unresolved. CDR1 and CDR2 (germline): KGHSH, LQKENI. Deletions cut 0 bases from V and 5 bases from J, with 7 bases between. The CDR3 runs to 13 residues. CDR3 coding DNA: TGTGCCAGCTCACCACCGGTTGTTACTGAAGCTTTCTTT. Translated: CASSPPVVTEAFF. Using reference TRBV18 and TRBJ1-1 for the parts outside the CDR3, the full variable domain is NAGVMQNPRHLVRRRGQEARLRCSPMKGHSHVYWYRQLPEEGLKFMVYLQKENIIDESGMPKERFSAEFPKEGPSILRIQQVVRGDSAAYFCASSPPVVTEAFFGQGTRLTVV.

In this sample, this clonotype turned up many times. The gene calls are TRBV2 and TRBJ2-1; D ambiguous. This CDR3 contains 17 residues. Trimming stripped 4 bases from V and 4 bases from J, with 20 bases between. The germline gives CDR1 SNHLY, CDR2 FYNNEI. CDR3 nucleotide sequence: TGTGCCAGCAGTGGATGGAACAACCCGGTGGGATACAATGAGCAGTTCTTC. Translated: CASSGWNNPVGYNEQFF. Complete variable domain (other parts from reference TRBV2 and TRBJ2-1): EPEVTQTPSHQVTQMGQEVILRCVPISNHLYFYWYRQILGQKVEFLVSFYNNEISEKSEIFDDQFSVERPDGSNFTLKIRSTKLEDSAMYFCASSGWNNPVGYNEQFFGPGTRLTVL.

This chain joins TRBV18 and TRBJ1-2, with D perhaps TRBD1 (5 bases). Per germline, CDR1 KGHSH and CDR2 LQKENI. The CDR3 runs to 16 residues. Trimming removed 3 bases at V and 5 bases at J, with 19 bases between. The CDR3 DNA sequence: TGTGCCAGCTCACCGGCAGGGTCGGGGACCTTTTATGGCTACACCTTC. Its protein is CASSPAGSGTFYGYTF.

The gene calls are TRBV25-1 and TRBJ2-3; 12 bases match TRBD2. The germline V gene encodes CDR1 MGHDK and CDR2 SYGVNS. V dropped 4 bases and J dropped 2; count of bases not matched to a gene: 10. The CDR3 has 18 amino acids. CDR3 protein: CASSGNASGGVDTDTQYF. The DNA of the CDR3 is TGTGCCAGCAGTGGCAATGCTAGCGGGGGGGTCGACACAGATACGCAGTATTTT.

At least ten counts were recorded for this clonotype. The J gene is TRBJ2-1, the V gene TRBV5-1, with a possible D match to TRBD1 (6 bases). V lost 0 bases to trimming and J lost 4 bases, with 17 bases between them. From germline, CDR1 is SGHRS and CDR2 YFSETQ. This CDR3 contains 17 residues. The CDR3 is CASSLGAGEGVYNEQFF. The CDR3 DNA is TGCGCCAGCAGCTTGGGGGCAGGGGAAGGGGTTTACAATGAGCAGTTCTTC.

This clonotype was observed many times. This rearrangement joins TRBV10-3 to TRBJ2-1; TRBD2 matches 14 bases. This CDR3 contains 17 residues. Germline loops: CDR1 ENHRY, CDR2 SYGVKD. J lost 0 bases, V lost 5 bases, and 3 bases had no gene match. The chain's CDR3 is CAISRTSGGSSYNEQFF. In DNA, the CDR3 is TGTGCCATCAGTAGGACTAGCGGGGGGAGCTCCTACAATGAGCAGTTCTTC.

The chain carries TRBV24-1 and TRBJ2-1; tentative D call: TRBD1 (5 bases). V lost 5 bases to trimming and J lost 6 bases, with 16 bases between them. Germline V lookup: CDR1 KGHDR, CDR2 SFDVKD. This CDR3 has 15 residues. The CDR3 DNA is TGTGCCACCAGTGGAATAAGGGGAAGGACCAATGAGCAGTTCTTC. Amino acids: CATSGIRGRTNEQFF.

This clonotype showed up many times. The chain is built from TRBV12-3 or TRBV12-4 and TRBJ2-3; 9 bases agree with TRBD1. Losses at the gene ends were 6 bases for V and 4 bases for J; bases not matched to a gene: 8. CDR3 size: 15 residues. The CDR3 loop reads CASRGGQGYADTQYF. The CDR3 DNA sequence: TGTGCCAGCAGGGGGGGACAGGGATACGCAGATACGCAGTATTTT.

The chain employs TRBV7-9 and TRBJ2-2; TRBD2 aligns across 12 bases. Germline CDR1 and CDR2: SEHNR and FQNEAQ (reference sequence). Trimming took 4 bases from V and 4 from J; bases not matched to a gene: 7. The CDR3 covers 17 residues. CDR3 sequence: CASSSLAGGRITGELFF. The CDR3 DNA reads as TGTGCCAGCAGCTCCCTAGCGGGAGGGAGGATCACCGGGGAGCTGTTTTTT.

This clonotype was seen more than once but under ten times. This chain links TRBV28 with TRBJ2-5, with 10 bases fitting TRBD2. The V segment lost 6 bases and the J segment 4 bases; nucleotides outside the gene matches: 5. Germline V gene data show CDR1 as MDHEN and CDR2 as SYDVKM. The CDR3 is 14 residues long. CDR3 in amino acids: CASRAGGPGETQYF. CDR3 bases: TGTGCCAGCAGAGCGGGAGGGCCGGGAGAGACCCAGTACTTC. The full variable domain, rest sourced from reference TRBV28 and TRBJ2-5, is DVKVTQSSRYLVKRTGEKVFLECVQDMDHENMFWYRQDPGLGLRLIYFSYDVKMKEKGDIPEGYSVSREKKERFSLILESASTNQTSMYLCASRAGGPGETQYFGPGTRLLVL.

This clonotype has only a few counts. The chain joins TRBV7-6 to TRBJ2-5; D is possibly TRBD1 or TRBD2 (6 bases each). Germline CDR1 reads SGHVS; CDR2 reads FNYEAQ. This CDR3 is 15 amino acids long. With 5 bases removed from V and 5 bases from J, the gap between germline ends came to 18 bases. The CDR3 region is CASSPQLARGETQYF. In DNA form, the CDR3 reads TGTGCCAGCAGCCCCCAACTAGCTAGGGGGGAGACCCAGTACTTC.

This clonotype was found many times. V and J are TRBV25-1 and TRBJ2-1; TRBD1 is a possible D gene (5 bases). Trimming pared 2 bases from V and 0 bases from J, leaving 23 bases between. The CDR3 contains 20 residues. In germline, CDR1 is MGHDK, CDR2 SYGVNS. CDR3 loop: CASSEVIETANTSSYNEQFF. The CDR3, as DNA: TGTGCCAGCAGTGAAGTTATTGAGACAGCCAATACAAGCTCCTACAATGAGCAGTTCTTC.

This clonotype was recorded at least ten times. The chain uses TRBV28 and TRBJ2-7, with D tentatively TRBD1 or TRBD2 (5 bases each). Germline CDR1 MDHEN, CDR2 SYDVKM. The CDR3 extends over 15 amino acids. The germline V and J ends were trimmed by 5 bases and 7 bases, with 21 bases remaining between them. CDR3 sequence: CASSLNEGFLSEQYF. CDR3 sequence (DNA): TGTGCCAGCAGTCTTAATGAGGGGTTTCTTAGTGAGCAGTACTTC.

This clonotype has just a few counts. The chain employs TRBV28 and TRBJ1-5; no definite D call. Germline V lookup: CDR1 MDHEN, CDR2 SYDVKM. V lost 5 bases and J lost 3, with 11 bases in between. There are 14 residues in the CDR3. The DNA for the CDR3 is TGTGCCAGCAGTCCCCGGCGGAACAATCAGCCCCAGCATTTT. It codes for CASSPRRNNQPQHF.

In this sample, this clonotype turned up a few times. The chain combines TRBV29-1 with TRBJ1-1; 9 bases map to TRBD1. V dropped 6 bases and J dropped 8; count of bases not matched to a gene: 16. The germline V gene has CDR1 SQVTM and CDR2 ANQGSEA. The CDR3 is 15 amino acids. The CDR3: CSVSTGGREKEEAFF. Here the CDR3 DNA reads TGCAGCGTGTCGACAGGGGGTAGAGAGAAGGAGGAAGCTTTCTTT.

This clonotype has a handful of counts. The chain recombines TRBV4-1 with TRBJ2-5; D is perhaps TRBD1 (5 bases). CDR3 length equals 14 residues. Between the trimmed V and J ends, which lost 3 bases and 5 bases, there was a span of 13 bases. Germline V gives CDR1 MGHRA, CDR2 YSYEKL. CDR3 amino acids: CASSQGQNKETQYF. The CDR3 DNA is TGCGCCAGCAGCCAGGGGCAGAATAAGGAGACCCAGTACTTC.

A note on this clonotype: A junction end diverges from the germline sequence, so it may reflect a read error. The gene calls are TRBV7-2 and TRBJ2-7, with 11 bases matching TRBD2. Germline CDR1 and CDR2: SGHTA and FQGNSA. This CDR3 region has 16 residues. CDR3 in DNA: TGTGCCAGCAGCTCTACCACTAGCGGGAGTATCTACGAGCAGCACTTC. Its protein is CASSSTTSGSIYEQHF.

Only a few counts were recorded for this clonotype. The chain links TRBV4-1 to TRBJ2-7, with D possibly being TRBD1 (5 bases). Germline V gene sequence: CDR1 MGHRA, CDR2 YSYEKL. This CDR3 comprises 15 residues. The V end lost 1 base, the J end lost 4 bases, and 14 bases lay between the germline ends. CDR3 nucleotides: TGCGCCAGCAGCCAAGGACCCGCAGGGTTTTACGAGCAGTACTTC. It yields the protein CASSQGPAGFYEQYF.